One and the same sample provided the 20 T cell receptor beta chains below, sequenced in a study of regulatory T cells in long-lasting Graves disease. The time point denotes: newly diagnosed GD, antithyroid drugs for less than 3 months. The TCR library was made from RNA extracted from PBMCs. To make TCR beta libraries, researchers used iRepertoire HTBI primers and Arm-PCR of CDR3 regions. TCRdb passed the multiplex PCR reads through MiXCR, listing each CDR3 protein once. The data show 400,000 to 500,000 distinct CDR3 sequences, around 15% seen once. Another study also made use of these data, one on T cells in Graves' hyperthyroidism and ophthalmopathy.

The starting material was peripheral blood mononuclear cells (PBMCs), obtained at new diagnosis, from a patient treated with antithyroid drugs. Receptors originate from a woman in her forties or fifties with Graves disease.

This clonotype was observed at least ten times. V is TRBV5-8 and J is TRBJ2-1; TRBD2 matches 8 bases. CDR1 and CDR2 from the germline V gene are SGHTS and YDEGEE. The J segment lost 7 bases and the V segment lost 7 bases, leaving 13 bases of the junction unmatched. CDR3 length: 15 amino acids. This CDR3 reads CASPGSGSTQNEQFF. In DNA, the CDR3 is TGTGCCAGCCCTGGAAGCGGGAGTACTCAAAATGAGCAGTTCTTC.

The J gene is TRBJ1-5, the V gene TRBV5-1; the D is unclear. Germline V gives CDR1 SGHRS, CDR2 YFSETQ. V lost 4 bases, J lost 3 bases, and 14 bases lay in between. The CDR3 has 15 residues. The CDR3 loop is CASSPSPGYNQPQHF. In DNA, the CDR3 is TGCGCCAGCAGCCCCTCCCCAGGTTACAATCAGCCCCAGCATTTT.

J is TRBJ2-2 and V is TRBV7-8; D perhaps matches TRBD2 (7 bases). Trimming stripped 5 bases from V and 8 bases from J, with 18 bases between. The CDR3 is made up of 15 amino acids. CDR1 and CDR2 from the germline V gene are SGHVS and FQNEAQ. CDR3 amino acids: CASSISWTAGGELFF. Here the CDR3 DNA reads TGTGCCAGCAGCATCTCGTGGACAGCGGGGGGGGAGCTGTTTTTT.

Remarks on this clonotype: The CDR3 carries no conserved terminal phenylalanine or tryptophan, so it likely arises from a read error. It is unclear where the CDR3 begins or ends on the DNA, so no DNA is shown, and the CDR3 is as TCRdb lists it. The genes are TRBV10-3 and TRBJ2-7; the table's D call of TRBD1 was not tested on the DNA. The length of the CDR3 is 13 amino acids, counting both ends. The germline CDR1 and CDR2 sequences are ENHRY and SYGVKD. The CDR3: CAISGQGQAGASL.

This clonotype was seen ten or more times. The V gene is TRBV5-5, the J gene TRBJ1-5, with D possibly matching TRBD1 (6 bases). Trimming removed 1 base from V and 9 bases from J, with 20 bases in between. This CDR3 spans 16 amino acids. Germline V gene lookup returns CDR1 SGHKS and CDR2 YYEKEE (reference sequence). The chain's CDR3 is CASSLKSGDTLGPQHF. In DNA form, the CDR3 reads TGTGCCAGCAGCTTGAAATCCGGGGACACCCTAGGGCCCCAGCATTTT.

This clonotype was counted ten times or more. The chain joins TRBV27 to TRBJ2-7; the match to TRBD2 covers 11 bases. J gave up 3 bases and V 6 bases, and 7 bases lay outside the gene matches. The CDR3 has 15 amino acids. The germline CDR1 and CDR2 sequences are MNHEY and SMNVEV (reference sequence). In DNA, the CDR3 is TGTGCCAGCAGCCCTGGGACTAGCGGCCTCTACGAGCAGTACTTC. This sequence encodes CASSPGTSGLYEQYF.

Comments on this clonotype: It may be a read error: a sequence one base away is much more abundant. V is TRBV12-5 and J is TRBJ2-1; D is possibly TRBD2 (5 bases). V was pared by 2 bases and J by 0 bases, with 8 bases between. This CDR3 has 15 residues. Germline assignment: CDR1 LGHNT and CDR2 FRNRAP. This CDR3 reads CASGLFRDSYNEQFF. In DNA, the CDR3 is TGTGCTAGTGGTTTGTTCCGGGACTCCTACAATGAGCAGTTCTTC.

This clonotype was seen only once. It may be a read error: a sequence one base away is much more abundant. The chain couples TRBV20-1 to TRBJ2-1; tentatively, D is TRBD2 (6 bases). The CDR3 is 14 residues long. Germline V gene data show CDR1 as DFQATT and CDR2 as SNEGSKA (reference sequence). CDR3 loop: CSARRAGPYNEQLF. CDR3 coding DNA: TGCAGTGCTAGAAGGGCGGGACCCTACAATGAGCAGTTATTC.

This clonotype occurred many times. The chain uses TRBV7-9 and TRBJ2-7, with 11 bases matching TRBD2. V was pared by 2 bases and J by 5 bases, with 8 bases of the junction left unmatched. CDR3 size: 16 residues. The germline CDR1 and CDR2 sequences are SEHNR and FQNEAQ (reference sequence). In DNA form, the CDR3 reads TGTGCCAGCAGCTTAATACGACTAGCGGGATCTCACGAGCAGTACTTC. This translates into CASSLIRLAGSHEQYF. Full variable domain (outside the CDR3, taken from reference TRBV7-9 and TRBJ2-7): DTGVSQNPRHKITKRGQNVTFRCDPISEHNRLYWYRQTLGQGPEFLTYFQNEAQLEKSRLLSDRFSAERPKGSFSTLEIQRTEQGDSAMYLCASSLIRLAGSHEQYFGPGTRLTVT.

The gene calls are TRBV5-1 and TRBJ2-1; D tentatively reads TRBD1 or TRBD2 (5 bases each). V was shortened by 1 base and J by 9 bases, with 14 bases between the two germline ends. Germline lookup yields CDR1 SGHRS and CDR2 YFSETQ. The CDR3 has 14 residues. The DNA for the CDR3 is TGCGCCAGCAGCTTGCGCAGGGAGTTGGGTGAGCAGTTCTTC. This codes for CASSLRRELGEQFF.

Worth noting for this clonotype: A much larger clone differs from this one at a single base, so this may be a read error. CDR3 in DNA: TGCAGCAATAAACGGGGGGACTGTGGCTACACCTTC. Its protein is CSNKRGDCGYTF. The V and J genes are TRBV29-1 and TRBJ1-2, with a possible D match to TRBD1 (5 bases). Germline lookup yields CDR1 SQVTM and CDR2 ANQGSEA. Trimming removed 8 bases at V and 7 bases at J, with 17 bases between. The CDR3 loop spans 12 amino acids.

This clonotype has at least ten counts. The rearrangement uses TRBV12-3 or TRBV12-4 and TRBJ1-1; D remains unclear. V was trimmed by 3 bases and J by 8 bases, leaving 13 bases between them. The CDR3 spans 13 residues. The CDR3: CASSFSVGHEAFF. CDR3 DNA sequence: TGTGCCAGCAGTTTTTCTGTTGGGCACGAAGCTTTCTTT.

This clonotype came up a few times. The conserved closing phenylalanine or tryptophan is absent in this CDR3, likely reflecting a read error. The chain combines TRBV12-5 with TRBJ2-5, with 8 positions matching TRBD2. Germline V CDR1 and CDR2: LGHNT, FRNRAP. The trim removed 1 base at V and 2 bases at J, leaving 12 bases unmatched. This CDR3 is 18 amino acids long. The CDR3 nucleotides are TGTGCTAGTGGTTTGGCAGTCACTAGCGGAGAACCTCAAGAGACCCAGTACCTC. Translation gives CASGLAVTSGEPQETQYL.

This clonotype was seen a handful of times. J is TRBJ1-2 and V is TRBV28; D possibly corresponds to TRBD1 (6 bases). The germline gives CDR1 MDHEN, CDR2 SYDVKM. The CDR3 loop spans 19 amino acids. Trimming took off 1 base at V and 0 bases at J, with 21 bases between the two ends. Written as DNA, the CDR3 is TGTGCCAGCAGTTTATTTATCATTCGCAAGGGGACAACTAACTATGGCTACACCTTC. Translating it yields CASSLFIIRKGTTNYGYTF.

Many counts were recorded for this clonotype. This rearrangement joins TRBV29-1 to TRBJ2-1; TRBD2 might be the D (7 bases). Germline V CDR1 and CDR2: SQVTM, ANQGSEA. The V gene lost 7 bases and the J gene lost 1 base, with 14 bases spanning the gap. CDR3 length: 14 amino acids. The CDR3 sequence is CSGGGGASYNEQFF. The CDR3 nucleotides are TGCAGCGGGGGTGGGGGGGCATCCTACAATGAGCAGTTCTTC.

This clonotype has ten or more counts. The V gene is TRBV7-7, the J gene TRBJ2-1; D may be TRBD1 or TRBD2 (5 bases each). CDR3 length: 15 amino acids. V was trimmed by 1 base and J by 0 bases, leaving 7 bases between them. The germline gives CDR1 SSHAT, CDR2 FNYEAQ (reference sequence). CDR3 protein: CASSLDGGSYNEQFF. CDR3 in DNA: TGTGCCAGCAGCTTAGATGGGGGCTCCTACAATGAGCAGTTCTTC.

This clonotype was seen repeatedly, ten times or more. This chain uses TRBV7-3 with TRBJ2-2; 7 nucleotides match TRBD1. Trimming cost V 3 bases and J 0 bases; bases outside gene matches: 4. This CDR3 comprises 16 residues. The germline gives CDR1 SGHTA, CDR2 FQGTGA. CDR3 residues: CASSFTQGANTGELFF. In nucleotides, the CDR3 is TGTGCCAGCAGCTTCACCCAGGGGGCGAACACCGGGGAGCTGTTTTTT. The complete variable domain, with remaining parts taken from reference TRBV7-3 and TRBJ2-2, reads GAGVSQTPSNKVTEKGKYVELRCDPISGHTALYWYRQSLGQGPEFLIYFQGTGAADDSGLPNDRFFAVRPEGSVSTLKIQRTERGDSAVYLCASSFTQGANTGELFFGEGSRLTVL.

Remarks on this clonotype: Mismatch with germline at one junction end may stem from a read error. The chain links TRBV28 to TRBJ2-3, with D perhaps matching TRBD2 (5 bases). The CDR3 runs to 14 residues. Germline V gene lookup returns CDR1 MDHEN and CDR2 SYDVKM. CDR3 DNA sequence: TGTGACAGCAGCGGTGGTAGTTCGACAGATACGCAGTATTTT. Amino acid sequence: CDSSGGSSTDTQYF.

This clonotype was counted ten times or more. This chain links TRBV12-3 or TRBV12-4 with TRBJ2-7, with 7 bases lining up with TRBD1. The CDR3 length is 16 residues. Unmatched junction bases numbered 10, after V lost 3 bases and J lost 2 bases. CDR3 sequence reads: CASSFHRGDETYEQYF. The CDR3 region has the DNA TGTGCCAGCAGTTTTCACAGGGGCGACGAAACCTACGAGCAGTACTTC.

This clonotype was counted a few times. CDR3 sequence reads: CASSVGVGGSNEQFF. CDR3 sequence (DNA): TGTGCCAGCAGCGTAGGGGTGGGCGGGAGCAATGAGCAGTTCTTC. The genes are TRBV9 and TRBJ2-1; 7 bases fit TRBD2. The CDR3 loop spans 15 amino acids. Trimming cost V 0 bases and J 6 bases; bases outside gene matches: 6. Germline V gene sequence: CDR1 SGDLS, CDR2 YYNGEE.